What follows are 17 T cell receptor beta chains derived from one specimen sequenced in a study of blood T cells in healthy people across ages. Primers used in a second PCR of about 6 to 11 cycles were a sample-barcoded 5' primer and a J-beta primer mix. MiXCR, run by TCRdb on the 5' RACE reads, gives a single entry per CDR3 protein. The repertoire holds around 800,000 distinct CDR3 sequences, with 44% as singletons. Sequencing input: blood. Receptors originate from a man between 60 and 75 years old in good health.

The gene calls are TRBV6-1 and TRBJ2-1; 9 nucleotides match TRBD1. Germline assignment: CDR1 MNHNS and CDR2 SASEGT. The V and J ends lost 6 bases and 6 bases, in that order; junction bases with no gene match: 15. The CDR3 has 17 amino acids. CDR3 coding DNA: TGTGCCAGCAGCCTAGACAGGGGGGTCTTGTTCGGCAATGAGCAGTTCTTC. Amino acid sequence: CASSLDRGVLFGNEQFF.

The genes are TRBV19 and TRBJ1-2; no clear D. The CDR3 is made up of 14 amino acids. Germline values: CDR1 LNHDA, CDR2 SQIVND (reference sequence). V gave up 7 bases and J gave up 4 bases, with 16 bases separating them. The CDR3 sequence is CASTLAEVGYGYTF. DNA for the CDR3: TGTGCCAGTACCCTCGCGGAGGTTGGCTATGGCTACACCTTC.

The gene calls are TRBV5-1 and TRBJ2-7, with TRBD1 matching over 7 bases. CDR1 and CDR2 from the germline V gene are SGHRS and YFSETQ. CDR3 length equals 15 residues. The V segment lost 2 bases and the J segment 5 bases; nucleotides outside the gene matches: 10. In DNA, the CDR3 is TGCGCCAGCAGCTTAGAGGCAGGGGGTCTCCACGAGCAGTACTTC. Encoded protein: CASSLEAGGLHEQYF.

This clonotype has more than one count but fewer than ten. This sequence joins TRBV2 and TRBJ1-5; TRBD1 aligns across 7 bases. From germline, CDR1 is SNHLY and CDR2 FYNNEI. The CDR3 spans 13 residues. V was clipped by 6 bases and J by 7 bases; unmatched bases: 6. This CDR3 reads CASRKRQGQPQHF. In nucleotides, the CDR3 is TGTGCCAGCAGGAAACGACAGGGCCAGCCCCAGCATTTT.

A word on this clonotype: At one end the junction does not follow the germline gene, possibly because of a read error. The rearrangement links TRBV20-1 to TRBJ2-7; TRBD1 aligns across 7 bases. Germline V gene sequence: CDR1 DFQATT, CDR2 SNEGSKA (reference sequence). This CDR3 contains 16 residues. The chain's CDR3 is CGASSTTGAGYNEQYF. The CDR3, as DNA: TGCGGTGCTAGTAGTACAACAGGGGCGGGTTACAATGAGCAGTACTTC.

CDR3 bases: TGTGCCAGCAGCCATCCGCAGGGCGATGGCTACACCTTC. Protein sequence: CASSHPQGDGYTF. The chain employs TRBV14 and TRBJ1-2, with D possibly matching TRBD1 (5 bases). This CDR3 contains 13 residues. CDR1 and CDR2 (germline): SGHDN, FVKESK. V lost 3 bases and J 6 bases, leaving 11 bases between the germline ends. Full variable domain (remainder filled in from reference TRBV14 and TRBJ1-2): EAGVTQFPSHSVIEKGQTVTLRCDPISGHDNLYWYRRVMGKEIKFLLHFVKESKQDESGMPNNRFLAERTGGTYSTLKVQPAELEDSGVYFCASSHPQGDGYTFGSGTRLTVV.

CDR3 sequence: CASSSHKGLSYEQYF. CDR3 sequence (DNA): TGTGCCAGCAGTTCCCATAAGGGGCTATCCTACGAGCAGTACTTC. The V and J genes are TRBV28 and TRBJ2-7; possible D gene TRBD1, 5 bases. V lost 4 bases and J 1 base, leaving 14 bases between the germline ends. The germline gives CDR1 MDHEN, CDR2 SYDVKM. This CDR3 has 15 residues.

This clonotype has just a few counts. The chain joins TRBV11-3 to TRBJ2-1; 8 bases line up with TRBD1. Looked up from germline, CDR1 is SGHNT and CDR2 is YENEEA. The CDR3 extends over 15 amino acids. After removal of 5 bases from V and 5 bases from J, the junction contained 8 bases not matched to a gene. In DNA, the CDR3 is TGTGCCAGCAGCCAGAGGACAGGGTCCAACAATGAGCAGTTCTTC. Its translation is CASSQRTGSNNEQFF.

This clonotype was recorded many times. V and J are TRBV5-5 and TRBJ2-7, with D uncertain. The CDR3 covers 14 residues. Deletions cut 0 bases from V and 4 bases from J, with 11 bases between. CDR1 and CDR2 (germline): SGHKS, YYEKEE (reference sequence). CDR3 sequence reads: CASSLEVQRYEQYF. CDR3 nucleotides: TGTGCCAGCAGCTTGGAGGTACAAAGGTACGAGCAGTACTTC.

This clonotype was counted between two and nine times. In DNA form, the CDR3 reads TGTGCCATCAGTGACGGCTCCTACAATGAGCAGTTCTTC. Residues: CAISDGSYNEQFF. The gene calls are TRBV10-3 and TRBJ2-1; D is uncertain. CDR1 and CDR2 from the germline V gene are ENHRY and SYGVKD. The CDR3 sequence is 13 residues long. Trimming took off 3 bases at V and 0 bases at J, with 3 bases between the two ends.

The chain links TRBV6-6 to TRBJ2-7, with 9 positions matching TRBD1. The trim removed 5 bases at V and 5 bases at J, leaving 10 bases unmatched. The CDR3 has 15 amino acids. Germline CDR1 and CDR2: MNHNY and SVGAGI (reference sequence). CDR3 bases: TGTGCCAGCAGTGGGATGGGACAGGGTGTGAACGAGCAGTACTTC. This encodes CASSGMGQGVNEQYF.

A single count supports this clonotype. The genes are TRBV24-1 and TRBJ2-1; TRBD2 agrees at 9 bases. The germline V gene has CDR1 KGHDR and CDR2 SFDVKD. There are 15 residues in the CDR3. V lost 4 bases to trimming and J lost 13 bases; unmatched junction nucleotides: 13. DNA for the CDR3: TGTGCCACCAGTGAGAGCCTTAGCGGGGGAGAGACCCAGTTCTTC. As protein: CATSESLSGGETQFF.

This chain's CDR3 is CASSPGKNIQYF. In DNA, the CDR3 is TGTGCCAGCAGCCCGGGCAAAAACATTCAGTACTTC. V gene TRBV3-1 combines with J gene TRBJ2-4; no reliable D call. V was trimmed by 4 bases and J by 3 bases, leaving 4 bases between them. Germline V gene sequence: CDR1 LGHDT, CDR2 YNNKEL (reference sequence). The CDR3 has 12 amino acids. Full variable domain (rest looked up from reference TRBV3-1 and TRBJ2-4): DTAVSQTPKYLVTQMGNDKSIKCEQNLGHDTMYWYKQDSKKFLKIMFSYNNKELIINETVPNRFSPKSPDKAHLNLHINSLELGDSAVYFCASSPGKNIQYFGAGTRLSVL.

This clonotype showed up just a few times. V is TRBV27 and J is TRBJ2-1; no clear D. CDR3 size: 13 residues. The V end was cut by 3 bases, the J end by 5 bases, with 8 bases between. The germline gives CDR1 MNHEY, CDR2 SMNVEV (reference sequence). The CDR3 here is CASSFGSHNEQFF. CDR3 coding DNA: TGTGCCAGCAGTTTTGGAAGCCACAATGAGCAGTTCTTC.

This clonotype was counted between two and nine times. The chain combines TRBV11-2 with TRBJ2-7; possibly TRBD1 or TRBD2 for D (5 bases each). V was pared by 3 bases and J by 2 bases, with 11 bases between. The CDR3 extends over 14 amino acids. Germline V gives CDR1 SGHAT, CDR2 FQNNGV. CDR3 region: CASSFGTVTYEQYF. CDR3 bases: TGTGCCAGCAGCTTCGGGACGGTAACCTACGAGCAGTACTTC.

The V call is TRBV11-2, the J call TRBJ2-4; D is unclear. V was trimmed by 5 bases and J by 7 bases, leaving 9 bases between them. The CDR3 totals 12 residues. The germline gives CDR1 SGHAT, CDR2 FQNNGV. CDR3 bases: TGTGCCAGCAGCGTCCCGGGTAACATTCAGTACTTC. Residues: CASSVPGNIQYF.

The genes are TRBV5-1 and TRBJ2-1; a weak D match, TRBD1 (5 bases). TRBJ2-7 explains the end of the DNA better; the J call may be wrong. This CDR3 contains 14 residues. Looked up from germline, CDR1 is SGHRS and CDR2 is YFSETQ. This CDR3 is CASSQGSSYNEQYF. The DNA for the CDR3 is TGCGCCAGCAGCCAGGGAAGCTCCTACAATGAGCAGTACTTC.